One sample yielded the 24 T cell receptor beta chains listed below, sequenced in a study of blood T cell repertoires in COVID-19. Profiling relied on immunoSEQ multiplex PCR, and the TCRdb table lists in-frame clones only, not all of them. Here the sample spans roughly 180,000 clones, approximately 88% being singletons. Sequencing was done on a sample of PBMCs or T cells enriched from blood (not recorded which). These TCRs come from a woman in her sixties or seventies who had recovered from COVID-19.

The chain employs TRBV7-2 and TRBJ2-3, with TRBD1 matching 7 bases. CDR3 size: 15 residues. CDR1 is SGHTA, CDR2 FQGNSA, per germline. V lost 5 bases, J lost 2 bases, and 7 bases stayed unmatched. Written as DNA, the CDR3 is TGTGCCAGCAGCCAACAGGGGAGCCCCACAGATACGCAGTATTTT. Its translation is CASSQQGSPTDTQYF.

This chain links TRBV10-1 with TRBJ1-2; D perhaps matches TRBD1 (6 bases). With 5 bases removed from V and 1 base from J, the gap between germline ends came to 8 bases. The germline gives CDR1 WNHNN, CDR2 SYGVQD (reference sequence). This CDR3 region has 13 residues. This chain's CDR3 is CASSPDSNYGYTF. The CDR3, as DNA: TGCGCCAGCAGTCCGGACAGTAACTATGGCTACACCTTC.

V is TRBV9 and J is TRBJ1-2; TRBD1 matches 7 bases. Germline CDR1 and CDR2: SGDLS and YYNGEE. The CDR3 has 14 residues. The trim removed 3 bases at V and 10 bases at J, leaving 12 bases unmatched. The CDR3 DNA reads as TGTGCCAGCAGCGCACAGTGGACAGGCCGGGACTACACCTTC. This codes for CASSAQWTGRDYTF. Complete variable domain (other parts from reference TRBV9 and TRBJ1-2): DSGVTQTPKHLITATGQRVTLRCSPRSGDLSVYWYQQSLDQGLQFLIQYYNGEERAKGNILERFSAQQFPDLHSELNLSSLELGDSALYFCASSAQWTGRDYTFGSGTRLTVV.

The V call is TRBV3-1 (or the pseudogene TRBV3-2), the J call TRBJ2-7, with TRBD1 matching over 9 bases. With V trimmed by 1 base and J by 5 bases, 6 bases remained unmatched. There are 15 residues in the CDR3. Germline-derived CDR1 and CDR2 are LGHDT and YNNKEL (reference sequence). CDR3 region: CASSQAGTGTNEQYF. The CDR3 DNA follows: TGTGCCAGCAGCCAAGCCGGGACAGGGACGAACGAGCAGTACTTC.

The rearrangement joins TRBV28 to TRBJ2-1; 9 bases align to TRBD1. The germline V gene encodes CDR1 MDHEN and CDR2 SYDVKM. V lost 5 bases and J lost 7; bases outside the gene matches: 12. This CDR3 contains 16 residues. The DNA of the CDR3 is TGTGCCAGCAGTCCGTGGTCCGGGACAGGGATAAATGAGCAGTTCTTC. Encoded protein: CASSPWSGTGINEQFF.

The CDR3 DNA sequence: TGCGCCAGCAGCGATCTCCGGGGGGTCCCTCGCGAGCAGTACTTC. Translation: CASSDLRGVPREQYF. The rearrangement joins TRBV10-2 to TRBJ2-7; 7 positions agree with TRBD2. J lost 6 bases, V lost 6 bases, and 14 bases had no gene match. From germline, CDR1 is WSHSY and CDR2 SAAADI. The CDR3 runs to 15 residues.

This clone came up a few times. The V and J genes are TRBV28 and TRBJ2-7; D is unclear. Trimming stripped 3 bases from V and 3 bases from J, with 15 bases between. Looked up from germline, CDR1 is MDHEN and CDR2 is SYDVKM. The CDR3 consists of 15 residues. CDR3 in DNA: TGTGCCAGCAGTTTTTCGTGGCAGGCCGGCTACGAGCAGTACTTC. As protein: CASSFSWQAGYEQYF. Drawing the rest from reference TRBV28 and TRBJ2-7, the complete variable domain is DVKVTQSSRYLVKRTGEKVFLECVQDMDHENMFWYRQDPGLGLRLIYFSYDVKMKEKGDIPEGYSVSREKKERFSLILESASTNQTSMYLCASSFSWQAGYEQYFGPGTRLTVT.

The rearrangement uses TRBV6-2 or TRBV6-3 and TRBJ1-1; D ambiguous. Trimming removed 4 bases at V and 0 bases at J, with 12 bases between. This CDR3 has 15 amino acids. The V gene's germline CDR1 is MNHEY and CDR2 SVGEGT. The CDR3 here is CASSSLLRMNTEAFF. The CDR3 DNA sequence: TGTGCCAGCAGTTCCCTACTTAGAATGAACACTGAAGCTTTCTTT.

The DNA for the CDR3 is TGTGCCAGCAGCCCCGGTGGGGCCCCTGGAAACACCATATATTTT. Translating it yields CASSPGGAPGNTIYF. This chain uses TRBV9 with TRBJ1-3; possible D gene TRBD1, 5 bases. The germline V and J ends were trimmed by 4 bases and 2 bases, with 13 bases remaining between them. The CDR3 is made up of 15 amino acids. Germline V gene data show CDR1 as SGDLS and CDR2 as YYNGEE.

The chain couples TRBV10-3 to TRBJ2-2, with D unresolved. The V and J ends lost 8 bases and 4 bases respectively, with 11 bases between them. The CDR3 runs 13 residues. Germline V gives CDR1 ENHRY, CDR2 SYGVKD. The CDR3 here is CAIAFSSTGELFF. CDR3 nucleotides: TGTGCCATCGCCTTTAGTAGCACCGGGGAGCTGTTTTTT.

Only one count was recorded for this clone. The CDR3 spells CASSDLDSTGELFF. CDR3 nucleotide sequence: TGTGCCAGCAGCGATTTGGACAGCACCGGGGAGCTGTTTTTT. This rearrangement joins TRBV9 to TRBJ2-2; maybe TRBD1 (6 bases). CDR3 size: 14 residues. CDR1 and CDR2 (germline): SGDLS, YYNGEE. The ends were cut back, 3 bases at V and 4 bases at J, with 10 bases in the middle.

The rearrangement links TRBV25-1 to TRBJ2-7; 7 nucleotides agree with TRBD1. V was clipped by 6 bases and J by 4 bases; unmatched bases: 9. CDR1 MGHDK and CDR2 SYGVNS come from the germline V gene. The CDR3 extends over 14 amino acids. The CDR3 spells CASSPTGTAYEQYF. CDR3 nucleotide sequence: TGTGCCAGCAGCCCCACCGGGACAGCATACGAGCAGTACTTC.

CDR3 DNA sequence: TGTGCCAGCAGCCGGGGCCTGGGGGGAACCTACAATGAGCAGTTCTTC. Amino acid sequence: CASSRGLGGTYNEQFF. The chain uses TRBV5-4 and TRBJ2-1; weak D call: TRBD2 (6 bases). V lost 4 bases and J 2 bases, leaving 16 bases between the germline ends. CDR1 is SGHNT and CDR2 is YYREEE in the germline V gene (reference sequence). This CDR3 contains 16 residues.

This clone came up a few times. The rearrangement joins TRBV21-1 to TRBJ1-5; the table's D call TRBD1 went unverified against the DNA. TRBV21-1 is reported as a pseudogene. The CDR3 runs to 19 residues. CDR3 DNA sequence: TGTGCCAGCAGCAAAAAAAATTGGCGATCCGGGACAGGCAATCAGCCCCAGCATTTT. It specifies CASSKKNWRSGTGNQPQHF.

This clone was seen once. This rearrangement joins TRBV11-2 to TRBJ2-1, with 7 bases that match TRBD2. There are 13 residues in the CDR3. Looked up from germline, CDR1 is SGHAT and CDR2 is FQNNGV. Trimming cost V 5 bases and J 9 bases; bases outside gene matches: 7. The CDR3 DNA is TGTGCCAGCAGCCGGACTAGATACGGTGAGCAGTTCTTC. It yields the protein CASSRTRYGEQFF. The entire variable domain, with the rest obtained from reference TRBV11-2 and TRBJ2-1, is as follows: EAGVAQSPRYKIIEKRQSVAFWCNPISGHATLYWYQQILGQGPKLLIQFQNNGVVDDSQLPKDRFSAERLKGVDSTLKIQPAKLEDSAVYLCASSRTRYGEQFFGPGTRLTVL.

This sequence joins TRBV13 and TRBJ2-7; 13 bases align to TRBD2. From germline, CDR1 is PRHDT and CDR2 FYEKMQ (reference sequence). The trim removed 0 bases at V and 4 bases at J, leaving 6 bases unmatched. CDR3 length: 17 residues. The CDR3 sequence: CASSLGTSGRQRYEQYF. The CDR3 bases are TGTGCCAGCAGCTTAGGGACTAGCGGGAGGCAGAGGTACGAGCAGTACTTC.

The V gene is TRBV5-8, the J gene TRBJ2-1; 9 nucleotides line up with TRBD2. The CDR3 is made up of 17 amino acids. CDR1 SGHTS and CDR2 YDEGEE come from the germline V gene. J lost 1 base, V lost 3 bases, and 8 bases had no gene match. CDR3: CASSSRPTSGSYNEQFF. DNA for the CDR3: TGTGCCAGCAGCTCCCGCCCGACTAGCGGTTCCTACAATGAGCAGTTCTTC.

The chain has TRBV7-8 and TRBJ2-1, with a weak D call TRBD1 (6 bases). V was shortened by 5 bases and J by 1 base, with 9 bases between the two germline ends. The CDR3 runs to 14 residues. Germline CDR1 SGHVS, CDR2 FQNEAQ. The CDR3 DNA reads as TGTGCCAGCAGCAGGGGGTCGTCCTACAATGAGCAGTTCTTC. Translating gives CASSRGSSYNEQFF.

This chain uses TRBV19 with TRBJ1-6; D remains unclear. The CDR3 consists of 16 residues. Trimming stripped 4 bases from V and 0 bases from J, with 10 bases between. Germline V lookup: CDR1 LNHDA, CDR2 SQIVND (reference sequence). The CDR3 DNA follows: TGTGCCAGTAGTAGAAATTGGAGCTCCTATAATTCACCCCTCCACTTT. It codes for CASSRNWSSYNSPLHF.

The chain combines TRBV30 with TRBJ1-5, with D hard to call. Trimming left V 3 bases short and J 7 bases short, with 13 bases between. The germline gives CDR1 GTSNPN, CDR2 SVGIG (reference sequence). The CDR3 covers 13 residues. CDR3 DNA: TGTGCCTGGAGCGCAAGTGGCGGGCAGCCCCAGCATTTT. This encodes CAWSASGGQPQHF.

This chain connects TRBV28 to TRBJ2-3; tentative D call: TRBD1 (5 bases). This CDR3 is 18 amino acids long. Trimming pared 4 bases from V and 2 bases from J, leaving 22 bases between. The germline CDR1 and CDR2 sequences are MDHEN and SYDVKM. The CDR3 sequence is CASSSAQGGGLHTDTQYF. In DNA, the CDR3 is TGTGCCAGCAGTTCCGCCCAGGGTGGCGGCCTACACACAGATACGCAGTATTTT.

This clone was detected only once. The chain joins TRBV3-1 (or the pseudogene TRBV3-2) to TRBJ2-7, with D hard to call. Germline CDR1 is LGHDT and CDR2 is YNNKEL (reference sequence). The CDR3 contains 15 residues. With 3 bases removed from V and 3 bases from J, the gap between germline ends came to 15 bases. CDR3 loop: CASSQSPYRHYEQYF. The CDR3 DNA is TGTGCCAGCAGCCAGAGTCCCTATCGCCACTACGAGCAGTACTTC.

The chain couples TRBV5-1 to TRBJ2-1, with D maybe TRBD1 (5 bases). The germline CDR1 and CDR2 sequences are SGHRS and YFSETQ. The CDR3 is 13 amino acids. V was clipped by 2 bases and J by 4 bases, with 7 bases between them. The CDR3 region has the DNA TGCGCCAGCAGCTTACAGGTTTACAATGAGCAGTTCTTC. Residues: CASSLQVYNEQFF.

The chain employs TRBV28 and TRBJ1-2; D remains ambiguous. The germline gives CDR1 MDHEN, CDR2 SYDVKM. The CDR3 has 12 residues. V lost 6 bases and J 5 bases, leaving 10 bases between the germline ends. The CDR3 protein is CASRVSAYGYTF. The CDR3 DNA sequence: TGTGCCAGCAGGGTTAGCGCTTATGGCTACACCTTC.